The next 6 T cell receptor beta chains were all read from a single sample in a study of cytomegalovirus exposure and HLA in healthy donors. PCR used 60 Vbeta primers and 13 Jbeta primers. Assay used: immunoSEQ multiplex PCR; TCRdb lists only in-frame clones, some missing. The sample records some 150,000 clones, roughly 77% being singletons. The sequencing input was PBMCs. Every receptor here comes from a woman aged 30 to 39 in good health and CMV-seronegative.

The chain couples TRBV6-1 to TRBJ1-5, with 7 bases lining up with TRBD1. CDR1 and CDR2 (germline): MNHNS, SASEGT. The junction had 2 bases not matched to a gene; V was cut back by 6 bases and J by 3 bases. This CDR3 has 13 residues. This chain's CDR3 is CASRDRYNQPQHF. CDR3 nucleotides: TGTGCCAGCAGGGACAGGTACAATCAGCCCCAGCATTTT.

V gene TRBV19 combines with J gene TRBJ2-7; D may be TRBD2 (6 bases). The germline V gene encodes CDR1 LNHDA and CDR2 SQIVND (reference sequence). The CDR3 runs 14 residues. V dropped 5 bases and J dropped 3 bases, with 14 bases sitting between them. In DNA form, the CDR3 reads TGTGCCAGTAGTGACCGGGACTTAAACTACGAGCAGTACTTC. This sequence encodes CASSDRDLNYEQYF.

This clone was recorded once. The chain employs TRBV7-9 and TRBJ2-3, with D perhaps matching TRBD1 (6 bases). The germline V gene encodes CDR1 SEHNR and CDR2 FQNEAQ (reference sequence). This CDR3 region has 17 residues. Between the trimmed V and J ends, which lost 5 bases and 0 bases, there was a span of 18 bases. Here the CDR3 reads CASSPPLGDTSTDTQYF. The CDR3 DNA reads as TGTGCCAGCAGCCCCCCTCTTGGGGACACTAGCACAGATACGCAGTATTTT. The variable domain in full, completed from reference TRBV7-9 and TRBJ2-3, reads DTGVSQNPRHKITKRGQNVTFRCDPISEHNRLYWYRQTLGQGPEFLTYFQNEAQLEKSRLLSDRFSAERPKGSFSTLEIQRTEQGDSAMYLCASSPPLGDTSTDTQYFGPGTRLTVL.

This clone was seen only a few times. The rearrangement links TRBV18 to TRBJ2-2; D ambiguous. V lost 1 base and J 6 bases, leaving 9 bases between the germline ends. The CDR3 is 14 amino acids. Germline CDR1 KGHSH, CDR2 LQKENI. CDR3 DNA sequence: TGTGCCAGCTCACCACTAGTGATGGCCGGGGAGCTGTTTTTT. Protein sequence: CASSPLVMAGELFF.

The rearrangement links TRBV11-2 to TRBJ2-3; D ambiguous. Germline V gene data show CDR1 as SGHAT and CDR2 as FQNNGV. The CDR3 spans 13 residues. Trimming removed 2 bases at V and 11 bases at J, with 14 bases between. In DNA, the CDR3 is TGTGCCAGCAGCTTACTTAACCAGCGTAGGCAGTATTTT. Protein sequence: CASSLLNQRRQYF.

This clone turned up a few times. The chain couples TRBV6-6 to TRBJ2-2; a weak D match, TRBD1 (5 bases). This CDR3 comprises 13 residues. With 6 bases removed from V and 1 base from J, the gap between germline ends came to 6 bases. Germline V gives CDR1 MNHNY, CDR2 SVGAGI (reference sequence). The CDR3 loop is CASRGRNTGELFF. The CDR3 bases are TGTGCCAGCAGGGGGCGGAACACCGGGGAGCTGTTTTTT.